The 5 T cell receptor beta chains below come from one sample, sequenced in a study of T cells after yellow fever vaccination. Via MiXCR, TCRdb re-called the 5' RACE reads, giving one row per CDR3 protein. The data show about 230,000 distinct CDR3 sequences, approximately 6.8% seen once. Source: CD4+ T cells sorted from PBMCs, taken on the day of the yellow fever booster vaccination. These receptors were taken from a man aged 30 to 45 who received the YFV17D yellow fever vaccine.

The sample holds a few counts of this clonotype. V is TRBV5-1 and J is TRBJ2-7; TRBD1 matches 7 bases. With 4 bases clipped from V and 2 bases from J, the junction kept 9 bases outside the gene matches. Germline assignment: CDR1 SGHRS and CDR2 YFSETQ. The CDR3 length is 15 residues. The CDR3 nucleotides read TGCGCCAGCAGCCTAACGACAGGGAGAACCTACGAGCAGTACTTC. This translates into CASSLTTGRTYEQYF.

This clonotype came up many times. The chain has TRBV7-8 and TRBJ2-7, with TRBD2 as a possible D gene (6 bases). V lost 4 bases and J 1 base, leaving 14 bases between the germline ends. The CDR3 runs to 15 residues. Per germline, CDR1 SGHVS and CDR2 FQNEAQ. The CDR3 DNA is TGTGCCAGCAGCTCCTCCGGCGGGGCTTCCTACGAGCAGTACTTC. Translation: CASSSSGGASYEQYF.

This clonotype turned up a few times. The chain uses TRBV11-2 and TRBJ2-3; 10 bases agree with TRBD2. The V gene's germline CDR1 is SGHAT and CDR2 FQNNGV. The junction had 8 bases not matched to a gene; V was cut back by 6 bases and J by 5 bases. The CDR3 runs to 15 residues. The CDR3 nucleotides read TGTGCCAGCAGGCCAAGCGGGAGGGCCGGAGATACGCAGTATTTT. Translated, it gives CASRPSGRAGDTQYF.

The chain combines TRBV6-2 or TRBV6-3 with TRBJ1-2; 7 positions match TRBD1. The CDR3 loop spans 12 amino acids. V gave up 5 bases and J gave up 12 bases; unmatched junction bases: 9. Germline V lookup: CDR1 MNHEY, CDR2 SVGEGT. CDR3 coding DNA: TGTGCCAGCAGTCACCGGGACAGCGGCCACACCTTC. This codes for CASSHRDSGHTF.

This chain connects TRBV6-2 or TRBV6-3 to TRBJ2-3, with D possibly TRBD2 on 6 matching bases. Trimming removed 5 bases at V and 1 base at J, with 13 bases between. The CDR3 spans 15 residues. CDR1 is MNHEY and CDR2 is SVGEGT in the germline V gene. The CDR3, as DNA: TGTGCCAGCAGTCCAGAGCGGGCACGCACAGATACGCAGTATTTT. Amino acids: CASSPERARTDTQYF.